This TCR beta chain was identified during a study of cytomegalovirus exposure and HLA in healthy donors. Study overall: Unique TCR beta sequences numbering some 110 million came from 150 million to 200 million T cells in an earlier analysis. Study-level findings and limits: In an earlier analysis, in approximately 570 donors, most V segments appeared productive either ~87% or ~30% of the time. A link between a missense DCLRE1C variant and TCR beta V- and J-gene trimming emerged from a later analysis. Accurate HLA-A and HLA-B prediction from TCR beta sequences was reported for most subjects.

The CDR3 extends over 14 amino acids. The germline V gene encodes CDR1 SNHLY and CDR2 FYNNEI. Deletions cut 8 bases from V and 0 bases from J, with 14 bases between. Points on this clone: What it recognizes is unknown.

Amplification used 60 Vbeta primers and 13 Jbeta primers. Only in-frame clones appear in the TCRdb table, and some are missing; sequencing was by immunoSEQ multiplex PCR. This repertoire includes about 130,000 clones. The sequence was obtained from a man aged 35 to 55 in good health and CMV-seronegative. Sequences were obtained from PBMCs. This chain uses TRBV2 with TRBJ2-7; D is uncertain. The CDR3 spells CASGLNWSSYEQYF. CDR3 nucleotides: TGTGCCAGCGGCTTAAATTGGAGCTCCTACGAGCAGTACTTC.